What follows describes a single T cell receptor (beta chain). What it recognizes is unknown. Deletions cut 6 bases from V and 5 bases from J, with 23 bases between. CDR1 MNHEY and CDR2 SMNVEV come from the germline V gene (reference sequence). The CDR3 is 16 amino acids. An equimolar mix of two oligonucleotides served as the beta constant-region primer for TRBC1 and TRBC2. Ligated cDNA was amplified by four rounds of PCR with nested alpha and beta constant-region primers and SP2. TCRdb passed the UMI-ligation and nested PCR reads through MiXCR, listing each CDR3 protein once. The table lists 150,000 or so distinct CDR3 sequences, under 25% of them singletons. These data belong to a study of naive and memory T cell subsets. Regarding the study as a whole: Over 95% of naive TCR sequences appeared only once, unlike memory subsets. Possibly reflecting memory cells re-expressing CD45RA, a few larger clonotypes occurred in naive repertoires, especially CD8. Between naive and memory subsets, TCR abundance power law exponents differed.

Alpha and beta libraries were amplified separately from the second PCR onward. The receptor's source is a human donor in good health. The chain uses TRBV27 and TRBJ2-7, with unresolved D. Specimen: naive CD4+ T cells from blood. CDR3 region: CASSQIGRQVLHEQYF. CDR3 DNA: TGTGCCAGCAGCCAAATCGGGCGGCAGGTGCTCCACGAGCAGTACTTC.